This is a list of T cell receptor beta chains from one sample in a study of T-cell memory formation after mild COVID-19. TCRdb recomputed calls from the 5' RACE reads with MiXCR, one row per CDR3 protein. The profile covers 470,000 or so distinct CDR3 sequences, with under 20% appearing a single time and roughly 21% taken by the ten largest. The sample was PBMCs or a T cell subset sorted from them (not recorded which). These TCRs come from a man younger than 30 who had mild COVID-19 (a few samples of this study predate the infection). Cell type and time point are not known. The CDR3 runs from the conserved cysteine through the conserved F or W. D genes are given only for firm matches. Only part of the rows carry a size: once, few, many, or a class if the clone is expanded.

TRBD1 | TRBJ1-3 | TRBV3-1 | . | CASSHLDRAGNTIYF | TGTGCCAGCAGCCACTTGGACAGGGCTGGAAACACCATATATTTT
. | TRBJ2-2 | TRBV12-3/TRBV12-4 | . | CASSWVFGTGELFF | TGTGCCAGCAGTTGGGTTTTCGGCACCGGGGAGCTGTTTTTT
. | TRBJ2-1 | TRBV29-1 | few | CSAPPRGSYNEQFF | TGCAGCGCTCCCCCTCGGGGCTCCTACAATGAGCAGTTCTTC
TRBD1 | TRBJ2-2 | TRBV24-1 | . | CATSDLTGGPNTGELFF | TGTGCCACCAGTGATTTGACAGGGGGCCCGAACACCGGGGAGCTGTTTTTT
. | TRBJ2-7 | TRBV4-3 | . | CASSQDGGQEAYEQYF | TGCGCCAGCAGCCAAGATGGAGGGCAGGAGGCCTACGAGCAGTACTTC
TRBD1 | TRBJ1-2 | TRBV20-1 | . | CSARESGTANYGYTF | TGCAGTGCTAGAGAGTCCGGGACAGCTAACTATGGCTACACCTTC
. | TRBJ1-2 | TRBV29-1 | . | CSVAVDVYGYTF | TGCAGCGTTGCAGTGGACGTCTATGGCTACACCTTC
. | TRBJ2-7 | TRBV5-1 | few | CASSYDRATYEQYF | TGCGCCAGCAGCTACGACAGAGCGACCTACGAGCAGTACTTC
. | TRBJ1-1 | TRBV29-1 | . | CSVDGTRDMNTEAFF | TGCAGCGTTGACGGGACCCGGGACATGAACACTGAAGCTTTCTTT
. | TRBJ1-5 | TRBV3-1 | many | CASSRALGQPQHF | TGTGCCAGCAGCCGAGCCCTGGGACAGCCCCAGCATTTT
. | TRBJ1-6 | TRBV5-1 | few | CASSLTGLDNSPLHF | TGCGCCAGCAGCTTAACGGGACTGGACAATTCACCCCTCCACTTT
. | TRBJ1-1 | TRBV5-1 | . | CASSLGSGEAFF | TGCGCCAGCAGCTTGGGTTCAGGGGAAGCTTTCTTT
. | TRBJ1-1 | TRBV5-1 | few | CASSLSPAGNTEAFF | TGCGCCAGCAGCTTGTCCCCGGCAGGGAACACTGAAGCTTTCTTT
. | TRBJ2-2 | TRBV18 | . | CASSPREEELFF | TGTGCCAGCTCACCCCGCGAAGAGGAGCTGTTTTTT
. | TRBJ1-1 | TRBV7-3 | few | CASSSQGEGTEAFF | TGTGCCAGCAGCTCTCAGGGTGAGGGGACTGAAGCTTTCTTT
TRBD1 | TRBJ1-2 | TRBV6-1 | few | CASRETGSYGYTF | TGTGCCAGCAGGGAGACAGGGAGCTATGGCTACACCTTC
. | TRBJ2-3 | TRBV4-2 | . | CASSQDQGGADTQYF | TGTGCCAGCAGCCAAGACCAGGGGGGGGCAGATACGCAGTATTTT
. | TRBJ1-1 | TRBV6-1 | . | CASVTGADTEAFF | TGTGCCAGCGTTACAGGAGCGGACACTGAAGCTTTCTTT
. | TRBJ2-5 | TRBV7-2 | . | CASSPRFRETQYF | TGTGCCAGCAGCCCTAGGTTCCGAGAGACCCAGTACTTC
. | TRBJ2-1 | TRBV6-5 | . | CASSYGQYNEQFF | TGTGCCAGCAGTTACGGTCAGTACAATGAGCAGTTCTTC
TRBD1 | TRBJ1-5 | TRBV27 | . | CASSLMGTGGSQPQHF | TGTGCCAGCAGTTTAATGGGGACAGGGGGAAGTCAGCCCCAGCATTTT
. | TRBJ2-5 | TRBV4-3 | . | CASSQGGGPRETQYF | TGCGCCAGCAGCCAAGGGGGCGGGCCACGGGAGACCCAGTACTTC
. | TRBJ2-7 | TRBV27 | . | CASSPRRGVEQYF | TGTGCCAGCAGTCCCAGACGGGGTGTTGAGCAGTACTTC
. | TRBJ1-1 | TRBV5-1 | few | CASSPGHENTEAFF | TGCGCCAGCAGCCCGGGACACGAGAACACTGAAGCTTTCTTT
TRBD1 | TRBJ1-2 | TRBV20-1 | few | CSARDRSPYGYTF | TGCAGTGCACGGGACAGAAGCCCCTATGGCTACACCTTC
TRBD2 | TRBJ2-3 | TRBV6-2/TRBV6-3 | few | CASSYQRGGSDTQYF | TGTGCCAGCAGTTACCAGCGGGGGGGATCAGATACGCAGTATTTT
TRBD1 | TRBJ1-1 | TRBV5-1 | . | CASSLGGRGLTEAFF | TGCGCCAGCAGCTTGGGAGGCAGGGGGCTGACTGAAGCTTTCTTT
. | TRBJ1-4 | TRBV12-5 | . | CASGQDRRDEKLFF | TGTGCTAGTGGTCAGGACAGACGCGACGAAAAACTGTTTTTT
. | TRBJ1-4 | TRBV4-3 | . | CASSPNSGGARGEKLFF | TGCGCCAGCAGCCCCAACTCGGGCGGGGCGCGTGGTGAAAAACTGTTTTTT
TRBD2 | TRBJ2-6 | TRBV9 | . | CASSVAISGGRYVLTF | TGTGCCAGCAGCGTAGCAATTAGCGGGGGCAGATACGTCCTGACTTTC
TRBD2 | TRBJ2-2 | TRBV25-1 | many | CASSEAGEAGELFF | TGTGCCAGCAGTGAGGCGGGGGAGGCCGGGGAGCTGTTTTTT
TRBD1 | TRBJ1-2 | TRBV9 | few | CASSVGDSPFYGYTF | TGTGCCAGCAGCGTAGGGGACAGCCCCTTCTATGGCTACACCTTC
. | TRBJ2-3 | TRBV6-5 | many | CASRLRARDTQYF | TGTGCCAGCAGACTACGGGCTCGCGATACGCAGTATTTT